This entry lists 32 T cell receptor beta chains sequenced from one sample in a study of post-analysis software for immune sequencing data. Points from the study as a whole: Several TRBV segments were more frequent in patients than controls; TRBV5-6, TRBV5-1 and TRBV20-1 belonged to this group.

Which antigens these TCRs recognize remains unknown. Libraries were made from TCR beta cDNA, and they carried unique molecular identifiers. Each CDR3 protein gets one entry after TCRdb re-called the PCR reads with MiXCR. The table lists some 260,000 distinct CDR3 sequences, around 34% of them singletons. The sample comprised blood. The source of these receptors is a girl aged 5-17 years with multiple sclerosis.

V gene TRBV24-1 combines with J gene TRBJ2-3; TRBD2 is a possible D gene (5 bases). The CDR3 contains 17 residues. Germline V gene sequence: CDR1 KGHDR, CDR2 SFDVKD. Trimming took off 3 bases at V and 6 bases at J, with 21 bases between the two ends. The CDR3 protein is CATSDGGRFQGRDTQYF. The CDR3 nucleotides are TGTGCCACCAGTGATGGAGGACGGTTCCAAGGCAGGGATACGCAGTATTTT.

This clonotype was seen only a few times. This chain connects TRBV6-1 to TRBJ1-1; 9 bases are shared with TRBD1. V gave up 6 bases and J gave up 3 bases; unmatched junction bases: 2. CDR3 length: 13 amino acids. Germline CDR1 MNHNS, CDR2 SASEGT. The CDR3 region is CASSGDRDTEAFF. Written as DNA, the CDR3 is TGTGCCAGCAGCGGGGACAGGGACACTGAAGCTTTCTTT.

This clonotype was seen ten or more times. The chain combines TRBV20-1 with TRBJ1-2; D is ambiguous. This CDR3 contains 12 residues. Trimming removed 0 bases from V and 7 bases from J, with 9 bases in between. Germline CDR1 and CDR2: DFQATT and SNEGSKA (reference sequence). The CDR3 sequence is CSARDPLGGYTF. CDR3 nucleotide sequence: TGCAGTGCTAGAGACCCTCTAGGTGGCTACACCTTC.

This clonotype was counted ten times or more. The chain uses TRBV7-2 and TRBJ2-1; perhaps TRBD1 as D (6 bases). The CDR3 is 13 amino acids. V dropped 5 bases and J dropped 12 bases, with 17 bases sitting between them. Germline CDR1 SGHTA, CDR2 FQGNSA. CDR3 DNA sequence: TGTGCCAGCAGCCGGACTCAGGGGATAGTGCAGTTCTTC. Residues: CASSRTQGIVQFF.

This chain joins TRBV4-1 and TRBJ2-7; D is perhaps TRBD1 (5 bases). CDR1 is MGHRA and CDR2 is YSYEKL in the germline V gene. There are 14 residues in the CDR3. Trimming took 4 bases from V and 12 from J, leaving 22 bases between them. The CDR3 loop is CASSPTRTSNPGYF. CDR3 bases: TGCGCCAGCAGCCCTACTCGGACATCCAATCCAGGGTACTTC.

The sample holds a few counts of this clonotype. This may be a read error: a much more frequent sequence differs by one nucleotide. The V gene is TRBV10-3, the J gene TRBJ2-6, with 8 bases fitting TRBD1. The germline V gene encodes CDR1 ENHRY and CDR2 SYGVKD. J lost 2 bases, V lost 4 bases, and 7 bases had no gene match. This CDR3 is built from 17 residues. The CDR3 DNA reads TGTGCCATCAGTGTGTCGCCGACAGGGGCTGGGGCCAACGTCCTGACTTTC. This gives the protein CAISVSPTGAGANVLTF.

A note on this clonotype: Given a much more abundant clone one base away, this may be a read error. The rearrangement joins TRBV4-2 to TRBJ2-1; 9 nucleotides match TRBD1. CDR3 size: 15 residues. Germline assignment: CDR1 LGHNA and CDR2 YNFKEQ. The CDR3 nucleotides are TGTGCCAGCAGCCCTCCGGGACAGGGTAGGAATGCGCAGTTCTTC. Translating it yields CASSPPGQGRNAQFF.

As for this clonotype: A much bigger clone sits one base away, suggesting this may be a read error. The rearrangement uses TRBV7-9 and TRBJ1-5; 10 positions agree with TRBD1. The CDR3 has 14 amino acids. Germline CDR1 is SEHNR and CDR2 is FQNEAQ (reference sequence). DNA for the CDR3: TGTGCCGGCAGCGAGACAGGGGGCGGACAGCCCCAGCATTTT. Its protein product is CAGSETGGGQPQHF. Full variable domain (outside the CDR3, taken from reference TRBV7-9 and TRBJ1-5): DTGVSQNPRHKITKRGQNVTFRCDPISEHNRLYWYRQTLGQGPEFLTYFQNEAQLEKSRLLSDRFSAERPKGSFSTLEIQRTEQGDSAMYLCAGSETGGGQPQHFGDGTRLSIL.

This chain joins TRBV10-2 and TRBJ2-5; D is unresolved. The closer fit of TRBJ2-7 to the DNA end suggests the J call may be wrong. From germline, CDR1 is WSHSY and CDR2 SAAADI. CDR3 length equals 14 residues. CDR3 sequence (DNA): TGCGCCAGCAGTGAGTACCATGGAGCCTACGAGCAGTACTTC. Residues: CASSEYHGAYEQYF.

In regard to this clonotype: A read error may be the cause here, since a much bigger clone is one base away. The rearrangement links TRBV3-1 to TRBJ2-5, with TRBD1 matching 8 bases. The DNA end lines up better with TRBJ2-1; the J call may be wrong. CDR1 and CDR2 (germline): LGHDT, YNNKEL (reference sequence). There are 15 residues in the CDR3. The CDR3 bases are TGTGCCAGCAGCCAAGTACCAGGGGGCCAAGAGACCCAGTTCTTC. Translating it yields CASSQVPGGQETQFF.

This clonotype was counted only a few times. The rearrangement links TRBV6-1 to TRBJ2-2; a weak D match, TRBD1 (6 bases). From germline, CDR1 is MNHNS and CDR2 SASEGT. V lost 5 bases and J lost 6, with 10 bases in between. The CDR3 contains 13 residues. The CDR3 bases are TGTGCCAGCAGTTCACAGGGAGCCGGGGAGCTGTTTTTT. Translating gives CASSSQGAGELFF.

The V and J genes are TRBV20-1 and TRBJ2-3; D is undetermined. The CDR3 loop spans 10 amino acids. V was pared by 5 bases and J by 6 bases, with 6 bases between. CDR1 DFQATT and CDR2 SNEGSKA come from the germline V gene (reference sequence). Here the CDR3 reads CSAAEDTQYF. The CDR3, as DNA: TGCAGTGCTGCCGAGGATACGCAGTATTTT.

The chain links TRBV2 to TRBJ1-5; no reliable D call. The CDR3 totals 16 residues. Germline CDR1 reads SNHLY; CDR2 reads FYNNEI. V dropped 0 bases and J dropped 0 bases, with 9 bases sitting between them. The CDR3 DNA is TGTGCCAGCAGTGAAGCGCTTCTGGATAGCAATCAGCCCCAGCATTTT. It yields the protein CASSEALLDSNQPQHF.

The chain recombines TRBV5-1 with TRBJ1-4; D gene ambiguous. Trimming took off 4 bases at V and 0 bases at J, with 13 bases between the two ends. The CDR3 is 16 residues long. Germline V lookup: CDR1 SGHRS, CDR2 YFSETQ. The DNA for the CDR3 is TGCGCCAGCAGCCGGTTGGGAAGGGCAACTAATGAAAAACTGTTTTTT. This codes for CASSRLGRATNEKLFF.

The V call is TRBV7-2, the J call TRBJ2-1, with 7 nucleotides matching TRBD2. The CDR3 has 16 residues. J was trimmed by 2 bases and V by 5 bases; bases with no gene match: 9. CDR1 SGHTA and CDR2 FQGNSA come from the germline V gene. DNA of the CDR3: TGTGCCAGCAGCCGCGAGCGGGACTCGACCTACAATGAGCAGTTCTTC. Encoded protein: CASSRERDSTYNEQFF. Combining the CDR3 with reference TRBV7-2 and TRBJ2-1 gives the whole variable domain GAGVSQSPSNKVTEKGKDVELRCDPISGHTALYWYRQSLGQGLEFLIYFQGNSAPDKSGLPSDRFSAERTGGSVSTLTIQRTQQEDSAVYLCASSRERDSTYNEQFFGPGTRLTVL.

This clonotype appeared many times. This chain uses TRBV7-9 with TRBJ2-5; 10 positions agree with TRBD2. Looked up from germline, CDR1 is SEHNR and CDR2 is FQNEAQ (reference sequence). The CDR3 length is 17 residues. V lost 1 base and J lost 4; bases outside the gene matches: 9. CDR3 amino acids: CASSLDPAGGWRETQYF. DNA for the CDR3: TGTGCCAGCAGCTTAGACCCAGCGGGAGGGTGGCGAGAGACCCAGTACTTC.

This clonotype was seen a handful of times. The V call is TRBV4-1, the J call TRBJ1-4, with TRBD1 as a possible D gene (5 bases). This CDR3 region has 15 residues. The germline V and J ends were trimmed by 1 base and 6 bases, with 12 bases remaining between them. Germline-derived CDR1 and CDR2 are MGHRA and YSYEKL. Here the CDR3 reads CASSQGEGLDEKLFF. CDR3 nucleotide sequence: TGCGCCAGCAGCCAAGGAGAGGGACTGGATGAAAAACTGTTTTTT.

This clonotype has a single count. The rearrangement uses TRBV4-1 and TRBJ1-5; tentatively, D is TRBD1 (5 bases). This CDR3 has 22 residues. V lost 0 bases and J 0 bases, leaving 27 bases between the germline ends. Germline CDR1 and CDR2: MGHRA and YSYEKL. The CDR3 here is CASSQDLGPGTPRDLSNQPQHF. The DNA for the CDR3 is TGCGCCAGCAGCCAAGATCTTGGGCCGGGTACACCGAGGGACCTTAGCAATCAGCCCCAGCATTTT.

V is TRBV6-4 and J is TRBJ2-3, with D possibly matching TRBD1 (7 bases). This CDR3 spans 15 amino acids. Trimming pared 6 bases from V and 3 bases from J, leaving 16 bases between. Germline lookup yields CDR1 MRHNA and CDR2 SNTAGT. CDR3 sequence reads: CASSPGAGGTDTQYF. CDR3 coding DNA: TGTGCCAGCAGCCCCGGGGCAGGGGGGACAGATACGCAGTATTTT.

This clonotype appeared many times. The chain is built from TRBV20-1 and TRBJ2-1; the D gene is possibly TRBD2 (5 bases). The germline V and J ends were trimmed by 3 bases and 3 bases, with 12 bases remaining between them. The CDR3 runs to 14 residues. CDR1 and CDR2 (germline): DFQATT, SNEGSKA (reference sequence). The CDR3 DNA reads TGCAGTGCTAGGACGGACTCCGGCTACAATGAGCAGTTCTTC. Translating gives CSARTDSGYNEQFF.

This clonotype was counted between two and nine times. A much larger clone lies one base from this, so it may be a read error. The chain combines TRBV27 with TRBJ2-1; D assignment may be TRBD1 or TRBD2 (5 bases each). Near its end, the DNA agrees better with TRBJ2-7, so the J call may be wrong. The CDR3 spans 16 residues. The germline gives CDR1 MNHEY, CDR2 SMNVEV (reference sequence). CDR3 nucleotides: TGTGCCAGCAGTTGGGACCCACAAAGCTCCTACAATGAGCAGTACTTC. Protein: CASSWDPQSSYNEQYF.

This clonotype has only a few counts. J is TRBJ1-1 and V is TRBV13; no definite D call. The CDR3 covers 16 residues. Germline V gene data show CDR1 as PRHDT and CDR2 as FYEKMQ (reference sequence). Trimming took 5 bases from V and 1 from J, leaving 17 bases between them. In DNA form, the CDR3 reads TGTGCCAGCAGCCCGGCCCTTCCATGGAGGAACACTGAAGCTTTCTTT. It encodes CASSPALPWRNTEAFF.

The chain is built from TRBV6-1 and TRBJ2-7; unclear D gene. CDR3 length: 12 residues. Trimming removed 7 bases from V and 2 bases from J, with 9 bases in between. Germline lookup yields CDR1 MNHNS and CDR2 SASEGT. CDR3 sequence: CASTSTTYEQYF. The CDR3, as DNA: TGTGCCAGCACAAGTACCACCTACGAGCAGTACTTC.

On this clonotype: Relative to the germline gene, one junction end is altered; a read error may explain this. V usage is TRBV9 and J usage is TRBJ1-1; D uncertain. This CDR3 comprises 15 residues. Looked up from germline, CDR1 is SGDLS and CDR2 is YYNGEE. CDR3 DNA sequence: TGTGCCAGCACTTCAGGCGGCAGCATGAACGCTGAAGCTTTCTTT. It specifies CASTSGGSMNAEAFF.

This clonotype showed up many times. The chain employs TRBV6-6 and TRBJ1-4, with 7 bases matching TRBD1. After removal of 4 bases from V and 4 bases from J, the junction contained 3 bases not matched to a gene. The CDR3 spans 14 residues. Germline CDR1 MNHNY, CDR2 SVGAGI (reference sequence). CDR3 loop: CASSSGTDNEKLFF. Here the CDR3 DNA reads TGTGCCAGCAGTTCCGGGACAGATAATGAAAAACTGTTTTTT.

The CDR3 coding sequence is TGCGCCAGCAGCTTGGAGCCCATAGATACGCAGTATTTT. Its protein is CASSLEPIDTQYF. The chain couples TRBV5-1 to TRBJ2-3, with unresolved D. The CDR3 has 13 amino acids. CDR1 is SGHRS and CDR2 is YFSETQ in the germline V gene. V was shortened by 0 bases and J by 5 bases, with 7 bases between the two germline ends. Variable domain in full (rest from reference TRBV5-1 and TRBJ2-3): KAGVTQTPRYLIKTRGQQVTLSCSPISGHRSVSWYQQTPGQGLQFLFEYFSETQRNKGNFPGRFSGRQFSNSRSEMNVSTLELGDSALYLCASSLEPIDTQYFGPGTRLTVL.

In its sample, this clonotype was seen a few times. V and J are TRBV18 and TRBJ2-1; D unresolved. V dropped 1 base and J dropped 9 bases, with 7 bases sitting between them. Germline V gene sequence: CDR1 KGHSH, CDR2 LQKENI. The CDR3 sequence is 12 residues long. In DNA form, the CDR3 reads TGTGCCAGCTCACCACTCGTTGGTGAGCAGTTCTTC. This codes for CASSPLVGEQFF. The full variable domain, rest sourced from reference TRBV18 and TRBJ2-1, is NAGVMQNPRHLVRRRGQEARLRCSPMKGHSHVYWYRQLPEEGLKFMVYLQKENIIDESGMPKERFSAEFPKEGPSILRIQQVVRGDSAAYFCASSPLVGEQFFGPGTRLTVL.

The genes are TRBV4-1 and TRBJ2-6, with D perhaps being TRBD1 or TRBD2 (5 bases each). The CDR3 spans 16 residues. The V end lost 5 bases, the J end lost 4 bases, and 15 bases lay between the germline ends. Germline loops: CDR1 MGHRA, CDR2 YSYEKL. The CDR3 sequence is CASSGHGGSGANVLTF. In nucleotides, the CDR3 is TGCGCCAGCAGCGGACACGGAGGCTCCGGGGCCAACGTCCTGACTTTC.

Turning to this clonotype: This may be a read error: a much more frequent sequence differs by one nucleotide. This chain joins TRBV28 and TRBJ1-2, with D perhaps matching TRBD1 (6 bases). Germline loops: CDR1 MDHEN, CDR2 SYDVKM. The length of the CDR3 is 16 residues. CDR3 loop: CASSLGGQGDNYSYTF. The CDR3 coding sequence is TGTGCCAGCAGTTTAGGGGGGCAGGGAGATAACTATAGCTACACCTTC.

Comments on this clonotype: A much larger clone lies one base from this, so it may be a read error. This chain connects TRBV12-3 or TRBV12-4 to TRBJ2-3; 8 nucleotides agree with TRBD2. V trimming: 2 bases; J trimming: 4 bases; junction bases outside the gene matches: 8. The CDR3 loop spans 16 amino acids. The CDR3 here is CASSLWSGSRADTQYF. The CDR3 DNA reads as TGTGCCAGCAGTTTATGGAGCGGGAGTAGGGCAGATACGCAGTATTTT.

There are many counts of this clonotype. The chain combines TRBV7-3 with TRBJ1-1; D is unresolved. The germline V gene has CDR1 SGHTA and CDR2 FQGTGA. Trimming pared 0 bases from V and 5 bases from J, leaving 7 bases between. CDR3 size: 13 residues. CDR3 amino acids: CASSLTGRTEAFF. The CDR3 region has the DNA TGTGCCAGCAGCTTAACTGGGCGGACTGAAGCTTTCTTT.

This clonotype was observed a few times. The chain links TRBV4-1 to TRBJ1-2; TRBD1 might be the D (5 bases). V lost 0 bases and J 8 bases, leaving 10 bases between the germline ends. This CDR3 is 13 amino acids long. Germline lookup yields CDR1 MGHRA and CDR2 YSYEKL. For the CDR3, the DNA is TGCGCCAGCAGCCAAGAGGGGAGGGGCGGCTACACCTTC. The encoded protein is CASSQEGRGGYTF.